Following are 8 T cell receptor beta chains from one sample sequenced in a study of control samples from healthy donors and cancer patients. TCRdb's copy holds only in-frame clones and misses some; the assay was immunoSEQ multiplex PCR. The sample has fewer than 200,000 clones; 88% are singletons. The specimen was blood. The receptors stem from a woman aged 25 to 39 in good health.

J is TRBJ2-2 and V is TRBV27, with 7 nucleotides matching TRBD1. V lost 8 bases, J lost 2 bases, and 8 bases stayed unmatched. In germline, CDR1 is MNHEY, CDR2 SMNVEV (reference sequence). The CDR3 has 15 residues. The CDR3 DNA reads TGTGCCAGCCGCGTCGGACAGGCAAACACCGGGGAGCTGTTTTTT. It is translated as CASRVGQANTGELFF.

This rearrangement joins TRBV19 to TRBJ1-5; 10 bases fit TRBD1. The germline CDR1 and CDR2 sequences are LNHDA and SQIVND (reference sequence). This CDR3 comprises 15 residues. The V and J ends lost 10 bases and 4 bases, in that order; junction bases with no gene match: 10. The CDR3 region is CATKPRTGGNQPQHF. Here the CDR3 DNA reads TGTGCCACAAAACCTCGGACAGGGGGTAATCAGCCCCAGCATTTT.

The chain carries TRBV5-1 and TRBJ2-7; D ambiguous. V lost 0 bases and J 3 bases, leaving 13 bases between the germline ends. CDR3 size: 15 residues. Germline assignment: CDR1 SGHRS and CDR2 YFSETQ. DNA of the CDR3: TGCGCCAGCAGCTTGGAGCCAGGAGACGGCTACGAGCAGTACGTC. Amino acid sequence: CASSLEPGDGYEQYV.

The rearrangement links TRBV10-1 to TRBJ1-2, with 8 positions matching TRBD1. The CDR3 loop spans 16 amino acids. The trim removed 0 bases at V and 4 bases at J, leaving 7 bases unmatched. Germline CDR1 is WNHNN and CDR2 is SYGVQD (reference sequence). The CDR3 is CASSESPGQGPYGYTF. For the CDR3, the DNA is TGCGCCAGCAGTGAGTCACCAGGACAGGGACCCTATGGCTACACCTTC.

The V gene is TRBV3-1 (or the pseudogene TRBV3-2), the J gene TRBJ1-1; D gene unclear. The CDR3 has 13 amino acids. Germline lookup yields CDR1 LGHDT and CDR2 YNNKEL (reference sequence). Trimming removed 1 base from V and 6 bases from J, with 9 bases in between. The CDR3 sequence is CASSQVSRAEAFF. CDR3 sequence (DNA): TGTGCCAGCAGCCAAGTCTCCCGGGCTGAAGCTTTCTTT.

Remarks on this clone: One junction end disagrees with the germline gene, perhaps due to a read error. The chain combines TRBV5-1 with TRBJ1-1; tentative D call: TRBD1 (5 bases). Germline CDR1 SGHRS, CDR2 YFSETQ. This CDR3 region has 14 residues. The CDR3 DNA reads as TGCACCAGCAGCAAGGGGACGGTCAAAACTGAAGCTTTCTTT. Its protein is CTSSKGTVKTEAFF.

This clone appeared once. The V gene is TRBV7-9, the J gene TRBJ2-7; D is unresolved. V was cut by 4 bases and J by 2 bases, with 12 bases left in between. The CDR3 has 14 amino acids. Germline V gene lookup returns CDR1 SEHNR and CDR2 FQNEAQ (reference sequence). The CDR3 DNA is TGTGCCAGCAGCTCCATGTACAGCCCCTACGAGCAGTACGTC. Its protein is CASSSMYSPYEQYV.

The CDR3 loop reads CASSPDTYNEQFF. The DNA of the CDR3 is TGTGCCAGCAGTCCGGACACTTACAATGAGCAGTTCTTC. The V call is TRBV27, the J call TRBJ2-1; perhaps TRBD1 as D (5 bases). V lost 5 bases and J 4 bases, leaving 9 bases between the germline ends. This CDR3 has 13 residues. CDR1 and CDR2 from the germline V gene are MNHEY and SMNVEV (reference sequence).